The 29 T cell receptor beta chains below were found in one sample sequenced in a study of Graves' ophthalmopathy and Graves' hyperthyroidism. The authors amplified TCR beta CDR3 regions from RNA transcripts. HTBI primers served in a first-round RT-PCR, which a second-round multiplex PCR followed. MiXCR, applied by TCRdb to the multiplex PCR reads, yields one record per CDR3 protein. This sample has approximately 700,000 distinct CDR3 sequences; roughly two fifths occur once, and the top ten carry 44%. Sequencing used peripheral blood. Receptor source: an adult man with Graves' ophthalmopathy.

This clonotype was seen at least ten times. V gene TRBV20-1 combines with J gene TRBJ2-7; D is undetermined. The CDR3 contains 12 residues. Trimming shortened V by 3 bases and J by 5 bases, and 11 bases separated the two germline ends. From germline, CDR1 is DFQATT and CDR2 SNEGSKA (reference sequence). CDR3 in DNA: TGCAGTGCTAGTAGAAGAGCGAACGAGCAGTACTTC. Residues: CSASRRANEQYF.

This clonotype showed up just a few times. This rearrangement joins TRBV11-2 to TRBJ2-7; D might be TRBD1 (6 bases). The CDR3 is 15 amino acids. Germline CDR1 reads SGHAT; CDR2 reads FQNNGV. V was shortened by 0 bases and J by 6 bases, with 15 bases between the two germline ends. In DNA, the CDR3 is TGTGCCAGCAGCTTAGACCCAGGTCAGGGGCGCGAGCAGTACTTC. It codes for CASSLDPGQGREQYF.

This clonotype was counted a few times. The CDR3 nucleotides read TGTGCCAGTAGTCGGACAGGGACGCTTTCACCCCTCCACTTT. This encodes CASSRTGTLSPLHF. This chain connects TRBV19 to TRBJ1-6, with 8 bases lining up with TRBD1. Germline CDR1 and CDR2: LNHDA and SQIVND (reference sequence). This CDR3 region has 14 residues. Trimming cost V 5 bases and J 9 bases; bases outside gene matches: 6.

This clonotype occurred many times. The V gene is TRBV25-1, the J gene TRBJ2-5; 11 bases match TRBD2. Germline lookup yields CDR1 MGHDK and CDR2 SYGVNS. V trimming: 6 bases; J trimming: 4 bases; junction bases outside the gene matches: 16. The CDR3 covers 18 residues. This chain's CDR3 is CASRRRLAGLFMRETQYF. In DNA, the CDR3 is TGTGCCAGCAGGAGGAGACTAGCGGGATTGTTTATGCGAGAGACCCAGTACTTC.

The V gene is TRBV6-6, the J gene TRBJ2-7; D unclear. Looked up from germline, CDR1 is MNHNY and CDR2 is SVGAGI (reference sequence). The CDR3 loop spans 15 amino acids. V was cut by 0 bases and J by 2 bases, with 11 bases left in between. CDR3 sequence reads: CASSYSGSSPYEQYF. CDR3 nucleotides: TGTGCCAGCAGTTACTCCGGTAGCAGCCCCTACGAGCAGTACTTC.

The chain uses TRBV25-1 and TRBJ2-6; D call uncertain. Trimming pared 4 bases from V and 0 bases from J, leaving 10 bases between. CDR1 and CDR2 from the germline V gene are MGHDK and SYGVNS. CDR3 size: 16 residues. CDR3 protein: CASSGGWASGANVLTF. The CDR3 DNA is TGTGCCAGCAGTGGGGGTTGGGCCTCTGGGGCCAACGTCCTGACTTTC.

The rearrangement uses TRBV29-1 and TRBJ2-7, with D perhaps assigned TRBD1 or TRBD2 (5 bases each). Looked up from germline, CDR1 is SQVTM and CDR2 is ANQGSEA. The CDR3 runs 13 residues. Trimming pared 4 bases from V and 6 bases from J, leaving 16 bases between. CDR3 sequence reads: CSVGQGVPREQYF. In nucleotides, the CDR3 is TGCAGCGTTGGCCAGGGAGTTCCTCGCGAGCAGTACTTC.

This rearrangement joins TRBV14 to TRBJ2-7; no clear D. Per germline, CDR1 SGHDN and CDR2 FVKESK. The germline V and J ends were trimmed by 0 bases and 3 bases, with 12 bases remaining between them. The CDR3 spans 15 residues. The CDR3 DNA reads as TGTGCCAGCAGCCAAGACCTCGTTAGGGTCTACGAGCAGTACTTC. This sequence encodes CASSQDLVRVYEQYF.

Ten or more counts support this clonotype. This sequence joins TRBV29-1 and TRBJ2-7; D may be TRBD1 or TRBD2 (5 bases each). V lost 7 bases to trimming and J lost 3 bases, with 16 bases between them. Germline-derived CDR1 and CDR2 are SQVTM and ANQGSEA. This CDR3 is 13 amino acids long. The CDR3 protein is CSAREYGGYEQYF. The CDR3 nucleotides read TGCAGCGCCAGGGAATACGGAGGCTACGAGCAGTACTTC.

The V gene is TRBV19, the J gene TRBJ1-1, with TRBD1 matching 8 bases. V dropped 6 bases and J dropped 5; count of bases not matched to a gene: 17. This CDR3 is 17 amino acids long. In germline, CDR1 is LNHDA, CDR2 SQIVND (reference sequence). CDR3 DNA: TGTGCCAGTAGCAAAATAAAAACCCAGGGGGCAGGTACTGAAGCTTTCTTT. As protein: CASSKIKTQGAGTEAFF.

This chain links TRBV24-1 with TRBJ1-5; D is unclear. The V end lost 7 bases, the J end lost 5 bases, and 17 bases lay between the germline ends. This CDR3 is 15 amino acids long. In germline, CDR1 is KGHDR, CDR2 SFDVKD. Written as DNA, the CDR3 is TGTGCCACCAGAGACACAGCTCAATGGGATCAGCCCCAGCATTTT. Translated: CATRDTAQWDQPQHF.

This chain uses TRBV7-2 with TRBJ2-5; D might be TRBD2 (5 bases). The CDR3 sequence is 15 residues long. In germline, CDR1 is SGHTA, CDR2 FQGNSA. V dropped 3 bases and J dropped 5 bases, with 16 bases sitting between them. This CDR3 reads CASSLEATAWETQYF. The CDR3 nucleotides read TGTGCCAGCAGCTTGGAGGCTACTGCTTGGGAGACCCAGTACTTC.

The count of this clonotype is one. For the CDR3, the DNA is TGTGCCAGCAGTAACTTGGGGGAAGCTGGCTACACCTTC. This gives the protein CASSNLGEAGYTF. This sequence joins TRBV6-5 and TRBJ1-2, with D possibly matching TRBD1 (5 bases). Germline values: CDR1 MNHEY, CDR2 SVGAGI. This CDR3 has 13 amino acids. V lost 5 bases, J lost 7 bases, and 14 bases lay in between.

The chain joins TRBV7-8 to TRBJ1-6; maybe TRBD1 (6 bases). Between the trimmed V and J ends, which lost 11 bases and 10 bases, there was a span of 21 bases. CDR1 and CDR2 from the germline V gene are SGHVS and FQNEAQ. The CDR3 spans 14 residues. CDR3 sequence (DNA): TGTGCCTGGACCCAGGGGACCGGAGGATCACCCCTCCACTTT. Protein: CAWTQGTGGSPLHF.

This clonotype appeared once. An end of the junction differs from the germline gene, which may be a read error. The chain employs TRBV7-3 and TRBJ2-5, with D unresolved. The CDR3 has 13 amino acids. Germline loops: CDR1 SGHTA, CDR2 FQGTGA. The CDR3 DNA reads TGCGCCAGCAGCTTTCGGACCTCGGAGACCCAGTACTTC. Translated: CASSFRTSETQYF.

This clonotype was counted a few times. The chain recombines TRBV2 with TRBJ2-2; 13 bases match TRBD2. V was clipped by 7 bases and J by 0 bases; unmatched bases: 5. The CDR3 is made up of 17 amino acids. CDR1 is SNHLY and CDR2 is FYNNEI in the germline V gene. The CDR3: CASTGLAGTANTGELFF. As DNA, the CDR3 is TGTGCCAGCACGGGACTAGCGGGAACCGCGAACACCGGGGAGCTGTTTTTT.

The V call is TRBV27, the J call TRBJ2-5; D uncertain. The CDR3 spans 10 residues. V lost 6 bases, J lost 9 bases, and 8 bases lay in between. Germline V gives CDR1 MNHEY, CDR2 SMNVEV (reference sequence). CDR3 loop: CASRVLPQYF. In nucleotides, the CDR3 is TGTGCCAGCAGGGTGCTGCCCCAGTACTTC.

The chain recombines TRBV6-6 with TRBJ2-7; D gene unclear. Trimming pared 5 bases from V and 2 bases from J, leaving 10 bases between. The CDR3 is 13 residues long. CDR1 is MNHNY and CDR2 is SVGAGI in the germline V gene (reference sequence). CDR3: CASSPAIPYEQYF. In nucleotides, the CDR3 is TGTGCCAGCAGTCCCGCGATCCCCTACGAGCAGTACTTC.

V usage is TRBV15 and J usage is TRBJ1-2; maybe TRBD1 (6 bases). Trimming removed 3 bases from V and 4 bases from J, with 15 bases in between. There are 15 residues in the CDR3. CDR1 and CDR2 from the germline V gene are LNHNV and YYDKDF (reference sequence). Written as DNA, the CDR3 is TGTGCCACCAGCAGCGTAGGGGACACCTCCTATGGCTACACCTTC. Translating gives CATSSVGDTSYGYTF. Using reference TRBV15 and TRBJ1-2 for the parts outside the CDR3, the full variable domain is DAMVIQNPRYQVTQFGKPVTLSCSQTLNHNVMYWYQQKSSQAPKLLFHYYDKDFNNEADTPDNFQSRRPNTSFCFLDIRSPGLGDTAMYLCATSSVGDTSYGYTFGSGTRLTVV.

The V and J genes are TRBV7-9 and TRBJ2-5, with 9 bases identical to TRBD2. Germline V lookup: CDR1 SEHNR, CDR2 FQNEAQ (reference sequence). The CDR3 runs to 14 residues. V lost 5 bases, J lost 0 bases, and 1 base stayed unmatched. In DNA, the CDR3 is TGTGCCAGCAGCCGACTAGCGGACCAAGAGACCCAGTACTTC. This translates into CASSRLADQETQYF.

The chain joins TRBV19 to TRBJ2-7, with 9 bases lining up with TRBD1. The germline gives CDR1 LNHDA, CDR2 SQIVND (reference sequence). This CDR3 is built from 15 residues. J lost 3 bases, V lost 3 bases, and 6 bases had no gene match. The CDR3 sequence: CASSIRGQGFYEQYF. Here the CDR3 DNA reads TGTGCCAGTAGTATTAGGGGACAGGGATTCTACGAGCAGTACTTC.

The V call is TRBV2, the J call TRBJ2-5; 12 bases map to TRBD2. The CDR3 sequence is 15 residues long. Germline lookup yields CDR1 SNHLY and CDR2 FYNNEI. Trimming took 4 bases from V and 1 from J; bases not matched to a gene: 1. The CDR3 nucleotides read TGTGCCAGCAGTGGACTAGCGGGAGCCCAAGAGACCCAGTACTTC. This codes for CASSGLAGAQETQYF.

This sequence joins TRBV7-9 and TRBJ2-2; no clear D. CDR1 is SEHNR and CDR2 is FQNEAQ in the germline V gene (reference sequence). The length of the CDR3 is 15 residues. The V and J ends lost 2 bases and 6 bases respectively, with 13 bases between them. The CDR3 nucleotides are TGTGCCAGCAGCTTAAACTCCATCGGATCCGGGGAGCTGTTTTTT. Its protein product is CASSLNSIGSGELFF.

The chain uses TRBV6-5 and TRBJ1-2, with 7 nucleotides matching TRBD1. V was clipped by 10 bases and J by 8 bases; unmatched bases: 13. The germline V gene has CDR1 MNHEY and CDR2 SVGAGI. The CDR3 sequence is 13 residues long. This chain's CDR3 is CATSRGQGRGYTF. The CDR3 DNA reads as TGTGCCACTTCAAGGGGGCAAGGACGAGGCTACACCTTC.

V usage is TRBV29-1 and J usage is TRBJ2-5; D could derive from TRBD1 or TRBD2 (6 bases each). CDR1 is SQVTM and CDR2 is ANQGSEA in the germline V gene. This CDR3 comprises 12 residues. With 8 bases removed from V and 2 bases from J, the gap between germline ends came to 12 bases. The CDR3 nucleotides are TGCAGCTTGGGGGGCCTTCAAGAGACCCAGTACTTC. Protein: CSLGGLQETQYF.

This chain connects TRBV7-9 to TRBJ1-1; the D is unclear. Germline V gene data show CDR1 as SEHNR and CDR2 as FQNEAQ (reference sequence). Trimming stripped 4 bases from V and 2 bases from J, with 14 bases between. This CDR3 has 15 residues. As DNA, the CDR3 is TGTGCCAGCAGCTCCACCCACCTGGGAAACACTGAAGCTTTCTTT. Protein product: CASSSTHLGNTEAFF.

The J gene is TRBJ2-5, the V gene TRBV20-1; 8 bases are shared with TRBD1. Trimming cost V 0 bases and J 5 bases; bases outside gene matches: 5. This CDR3 is 14 amino acids long. Germline V gene sequence: CDR1 DFQATT, CDR2 SNEGSKA (reference sequence). The CDR3 protein is CSARETGVRETQYF. As DNA, the CDR3 is TGCAGTGCTAGAGAGACAGGGGTCAGGGAGACCCAGTACTTC.

This clonotype was seen a few times. The chain couples TRBV5-4 to TRBJ1-2; D is uncertain. This CDR3 has 13 residues. Germline V gene lookup returns CDR1 SGHNT and CDR2 YYREEE (reference sequence). V lost 0 bases, J lost 6 bases, and 9 bases lay in between. CDR3 sequence (DNA): TGTGCCAGCAGCTTGGGCACAGCGGATGGCTACACCTTC. Encoded protein: CASSLGTADGYTF.

Regarding this clonotype: One junction end disagrees with the germline gene, perhaps due to a read error. This chain joins TRBV10-3 and TRBJ1-4; no clear D. Germline values: CDR1 ENHRY, CDR2 SYGVKD. The CDR3 loop spans 15 amino acids. CDR3 protein: CASSTRRATNEKLFF. The DNA of the CDR3 is TGTGCCAGCAGTACAAGAAGAGCAACTAATGAAAAACTGTTTTTT.